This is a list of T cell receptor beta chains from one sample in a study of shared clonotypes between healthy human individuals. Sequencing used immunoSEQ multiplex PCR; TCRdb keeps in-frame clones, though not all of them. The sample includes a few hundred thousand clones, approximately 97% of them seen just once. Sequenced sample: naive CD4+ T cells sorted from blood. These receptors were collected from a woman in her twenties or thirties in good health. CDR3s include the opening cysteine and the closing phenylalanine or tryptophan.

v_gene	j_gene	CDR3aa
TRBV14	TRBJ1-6	CASSRTTGGRSPLHF
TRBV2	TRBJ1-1	CASRTKFMNTEAFF
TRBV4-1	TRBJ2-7	CASSQVSLTEQYF
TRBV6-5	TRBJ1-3	CASSYQDSGNTIYF
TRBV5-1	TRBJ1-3	CASSLTGGSGNTIYF
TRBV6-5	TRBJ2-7	CASSPGGAPTYEQYF
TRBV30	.	CAWSHGLGSYEQYF
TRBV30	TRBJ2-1	CAWSGGRAENEQFF
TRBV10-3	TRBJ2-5	CAIRAGFSGGEQYF
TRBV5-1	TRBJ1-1	CASSLVGQKNTEAFF
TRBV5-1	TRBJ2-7	CASSRGSGDSLYEQYF
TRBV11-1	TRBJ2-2	CASSLEGLPPGELFF
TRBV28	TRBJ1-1	CASSPHQGHTEAFF
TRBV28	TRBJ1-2	CASSGEPWEGYTF
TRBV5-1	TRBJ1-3	CASSLPTASGNTIYF
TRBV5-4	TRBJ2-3	CASSLLGGRVDTQYF